The present TCR beta chain was sequenced within a study of technical replicates of blood from a few donors (dated 2017 in TCRdb). A single count supports this clone. This receptor's antigen is unknown. Base quality data are lacking; no much larger clone is found one base away. To prepare the library, the immunoSEQ multiplex PCR assay was applied. What TCRdb holds here is the immuneACCESS table cut down to in-frame rearrangements. Part of the clones is not present; checked against another copy, under half of the missing clones reflect an unresolved V gene, and the others are unexplained. In this sample the table shows roughly 82,000 clones, 96% of which occur a single time. The ten largest clones add up to 0.37% of the sample. The receptor was derived from a human donor in good health. Sequenced input: T cells isolated from PBMCs.

This receptor carries the CDR3 CASSLGETNEQFF. The DNA sequence is given as TGTGCCAGCAGCTTAGGGGAGACCAATGAGCAGTTCTTC. Recombination joined TRBV7-3 with TRBJ2-1; TRBD2 is a weak D gene call, 5 bases matching. V and J are truncated by 2 bases and 6 bases respectively, leaving an intervening sequence of 8 bases. Counted from cysteine to phenylalanine, this CDR3 has 13 amino acids. The retained sequence is limited to the CDR3, 39 bases, with the frame set at the first base. CDR1 is given as SGHTA and CDR2 as FQGTGA, both from the germline V gene.